The text below deals with one T cell receptor (beta chain). The sample belongs to a study of CD8+CD57+ T cells in acquired aplastic anemia. Study-wide context: Mean yield of DNA from sorted CD4+ and CD8+ cells was around 3 ug.

CDR1 is LNHNV and CDR2 is YYDKDF in the germline V gene (reference sequence). This CDR3 has 16 amino acids. The V and J ends lost 4 bases and 1 base, in that order; junction bases with no gene match: 6. Genomic DNA was employed as the template in profiling TCR beta VDJ and CDR3. TCRdb independently ran MiXCR on the reads; one entry per CDR3 protein. Of around 190,000 distinct CDR3 sequences listed, approximately 60% are singletons. The sample was sorted CD4+, CD8+, or CD8+CD57+ T cells (not recorded which) from PBMCs. This clonotype was sampled from a human donor in good health. The chain couples TRBV15 to TRBJ2-5, with 10 bases aligning to TRBD1. CDR3 region: CATSKGQGFVQETQYF. As DNA, the CDR3 is TGTGCCACCAGCAAGGGACAGGGGTTTGTCCAAGAGACCCAGTACTTC.